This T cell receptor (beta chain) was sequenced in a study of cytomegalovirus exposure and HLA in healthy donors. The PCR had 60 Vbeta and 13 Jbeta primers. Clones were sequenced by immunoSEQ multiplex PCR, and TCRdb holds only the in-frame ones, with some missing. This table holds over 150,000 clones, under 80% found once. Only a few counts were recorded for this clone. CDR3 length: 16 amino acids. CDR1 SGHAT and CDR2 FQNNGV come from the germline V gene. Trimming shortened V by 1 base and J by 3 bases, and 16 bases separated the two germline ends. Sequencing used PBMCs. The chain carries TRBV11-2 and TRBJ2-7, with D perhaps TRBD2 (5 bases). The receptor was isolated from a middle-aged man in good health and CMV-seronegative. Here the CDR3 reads CASSLAQRGLGYEQYF. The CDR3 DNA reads TGTGCCAGCAGCTTAGCCCAGCGAGGGTTGGGCTACGAGCAGTACTTC.